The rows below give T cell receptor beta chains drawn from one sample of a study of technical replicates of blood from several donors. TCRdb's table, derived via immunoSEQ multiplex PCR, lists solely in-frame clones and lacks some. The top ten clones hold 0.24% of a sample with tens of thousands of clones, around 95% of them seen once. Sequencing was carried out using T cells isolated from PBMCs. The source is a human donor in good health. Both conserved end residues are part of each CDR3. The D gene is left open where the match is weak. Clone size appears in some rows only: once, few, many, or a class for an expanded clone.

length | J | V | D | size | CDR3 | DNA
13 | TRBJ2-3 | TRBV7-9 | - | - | CASRLAPTDTQYF | TGTGCCAGCAGGCTAGCGCCCACAGATACGCAGTATTTT
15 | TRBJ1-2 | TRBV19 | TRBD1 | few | CASSAGDRVAGGYTF | TGTGCCAGTAGTGCCGGGGACAGGGTGGCTGGTGGCTACACCTTC
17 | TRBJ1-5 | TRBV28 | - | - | CASTLGLRQGLNQPQHF | TGTGCCAGCACTTTAGGGTTGAGGCAGGGTCTTAATCAGCCCCAGCATTTT
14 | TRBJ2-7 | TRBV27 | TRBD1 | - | CASSLSDRGYEQYF | TGTGCCAGCAGTTTAAGCGACAGGGGATACGAGCAGTACTTC
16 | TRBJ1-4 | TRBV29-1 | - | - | CSVGVHQAPQNEKLFF | TGCAGCGTTGGAGTCCATCAGGCCCCGCAGAATGAAAAACTGTTTTTT
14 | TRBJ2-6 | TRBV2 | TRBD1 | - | CASKGAAGANVLTF | TGTGCCAGCAAGGGGGCCGCCGGGGCCAACGTCCTGACTTTC
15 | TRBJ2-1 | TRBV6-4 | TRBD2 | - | CAAVYVGGSYNEQFF | TGTGCCGCCGTCTATGTGGGAGGGTCATACAATGAGCAGTTCTTC
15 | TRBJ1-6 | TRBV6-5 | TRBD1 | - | CASSYGQGGDSPLHF | TGTGCCAGCAGTTACGGACAGGGTGGGGATTCACCCCTCCACTTT
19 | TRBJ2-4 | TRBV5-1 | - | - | CASSLAPRTGPRAKNIQYF | TGCGCCAGCAGCTTGGCCCCGCGAACAGGACCCAGAGCCAAAAACATTCAGTACTTC
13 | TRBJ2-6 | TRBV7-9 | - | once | CASSLGGIGVLTF | TGTGCCAGCAGCTTAGGAGGTATAGGCGTCCTGACTTTC
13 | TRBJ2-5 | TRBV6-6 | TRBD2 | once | CASSSTSGVTQYF | TGTGCCAGCAGCTCGACTAGCGGCGTGACCCAGTACTTC
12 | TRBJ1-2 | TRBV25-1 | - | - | CASSQQGWGYTF | TGTGCCAGCAGTCAACAGGGATGGGGCTACACCTTC
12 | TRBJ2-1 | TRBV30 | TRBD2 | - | CAWEPPGRGCFF | TGTGCCTGGGAGCCCCCAGGGCGGGGGTGTTTCTTC
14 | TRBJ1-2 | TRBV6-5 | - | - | CASSDRTRGYGYTF | TGTGCCAGCAGTGACCGAACCAGGGGCTATGGCTACACCTTC
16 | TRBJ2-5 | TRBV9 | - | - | CASSVMGTPTGETQYF | TGTGCCAGCAGCGTAATGGGGACACCGACCGGAGAGACCCAGTACTTC
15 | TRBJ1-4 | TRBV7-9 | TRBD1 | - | CASSSWGQDSEKLFF | TGTGCCAGCAGCTCCTGGGGACAGGATAGTGAAAAACTGTTTTTT
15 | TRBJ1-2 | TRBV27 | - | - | CASSRAGAANYGYTF | TGTGCCAGCAGCCGCGCGGGGGCAGCGAACTATGGCTACACCTTC
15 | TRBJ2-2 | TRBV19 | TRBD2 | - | CASRVGRGLPGELFF | TGTGCCAGTAGAGTGGGGAGGGGTTTACCCGGGGAGCTGTTTTTT
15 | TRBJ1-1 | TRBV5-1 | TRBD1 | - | CASSLAVGDRRKAFF | TGCGCCAGCAGCTTGGCCGTCGGGGACAGGAGAAAAGCTTTCTTT
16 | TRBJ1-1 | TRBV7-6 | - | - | CASSLSPGQRNTEAFF | TGTGCCAGCAGCCTCAGCCCGGGACAAAGGAACACTGAAGCTTTCTTT
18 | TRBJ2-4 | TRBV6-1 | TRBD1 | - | CASSEARRQGLAKNIQYF | TGTGCCAGCAGTGAAGCCCGGCGACAGGGGCTAGCCAAAAACATTCAGTACTTC
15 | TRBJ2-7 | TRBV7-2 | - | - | CASTDSLSISDEQYF | TGTGCCAGCACCGACTCCCTGAGCATATCCGACGAGCAGTACTTC
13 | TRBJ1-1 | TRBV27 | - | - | CASSQVVSTEAFF | TGTGCCAGCAGCCAAGTGGTGAGCACTGAAGCTTTCTTT
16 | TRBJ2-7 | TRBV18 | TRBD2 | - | CASSPSGGGNTYEQYF | TGTGCCAGCTCACCTTCGGGAGGGGGGAACACCTACGAGCAGTACTTC
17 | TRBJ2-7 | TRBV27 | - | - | CASSLTGGTGSPYEQYF | TGTGCCAGCAGTTTAACGGGGGGGACAGGGAGCCCCTACGAGCAGTACTTC
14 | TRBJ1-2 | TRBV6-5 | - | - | CASSYYQGIYGYTF | TGTGCCAGCAGTTACTACCAGGGAATCTATGGCTACACCTTC
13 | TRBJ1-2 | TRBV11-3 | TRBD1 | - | CASSSDRGYGYTF | TGTGCCAGCAGCTCGGACAGGGGGTATGGCTACACCTTC
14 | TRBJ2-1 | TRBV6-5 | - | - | CASSYSIPGNEQFF | TGTGCCAGCAGTTACTCCATCCCGGGCAATGAGCAGTTCTTC
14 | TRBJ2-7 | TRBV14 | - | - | CASSQAGGLYEQYF | TGTGCCAGCAGCCAAGCTGGCGGCCTCTACGAGCAGTACTTC
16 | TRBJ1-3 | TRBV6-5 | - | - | CASSYSRLNSGNTIYF | TGTGCCAGCAGTTACTCGCGTCTGAACTCTGGAAACACCATATATTTT
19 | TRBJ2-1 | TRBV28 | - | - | CASSPYSTGVTGSYNEQFF | TGTGCCAGCAGCCCCTACTCGACAGGCGTGACTGGCTCCTACAATGAGCAGTTCTTC
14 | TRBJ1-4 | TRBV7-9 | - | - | CASTLRRGGEKLFF | TGTGCCAGCACCCTAAGACGGGGAGGTGAAAAACTGTTTTTT
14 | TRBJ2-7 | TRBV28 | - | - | CASSLGRAAYEQYF | TGTGCCAGCAGTTTAGGGCGGGCCGCCTACGAGCAGTACTTC
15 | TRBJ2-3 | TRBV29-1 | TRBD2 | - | CSVVTSPTYTDTQYF | TGCAGCGTTGTGACTAGCCCGACCTACACAGATACGCAGTATTTT
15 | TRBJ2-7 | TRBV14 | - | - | CASSQQGSRNYEQYF | TGTGCCAGCAGCCAGCAGGGCTCCCGGAACTACGAGCAGTACTTC
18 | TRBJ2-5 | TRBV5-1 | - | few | CASTEAGIDRDWQETQYF | TGCGCCAGCACCGAGGCGGGGATAGACAGGGATTGGCAAGAGACCCAGTACTTC
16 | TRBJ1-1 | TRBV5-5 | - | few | CASSLAGAAGNTEAFF | TGTGCCAGCAGCTTGGCAGGAGCTGCGGGGAACACTGAAGCTTTCTTT
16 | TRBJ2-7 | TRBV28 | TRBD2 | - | CASSLTVPSGRYEQYF | TGTGCCAGCAGTTTAACGGTCCCTAGCGGGAGATACGAGCAGTACTTC
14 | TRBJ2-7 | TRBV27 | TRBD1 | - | CASSSRDRAYEQYF | TGTGCCAGCAGTTCCCGGGACAGGGCCTACGAGCAGTACTTC
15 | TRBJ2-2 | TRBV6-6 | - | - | CASSHQPTNTGELFF | TGTGCCAGCAGCCACCAACCTACGAACACCGGGGAGCTGTTTTTT
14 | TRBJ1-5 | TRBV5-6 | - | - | CASSPGSGVQPQHF | TGTGCCAGCAGTCCGGGGTCGGGGGTTCAGCCCCAGCATTTT
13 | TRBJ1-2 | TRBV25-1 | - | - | CASTKSDSYGYTF | TGTGCCAGCACGAAATCGGACAGCTATGGCTACACCTTC
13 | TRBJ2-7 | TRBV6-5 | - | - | CASSTAVTYEQYF | TGTGCCAGCAGTACAGCGGTAACCTACGAGCAGTACTTC
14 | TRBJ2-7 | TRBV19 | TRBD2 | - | CASSTGLAGGEQYF | TGTGCCAGTAGTACCGGACTAGCGGGAGGCGAGCAGTACTTC
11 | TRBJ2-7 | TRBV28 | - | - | CASSLRQEQYF | TGTGCCAGCAGTCTTCGACAGGAGCAGTACTTC
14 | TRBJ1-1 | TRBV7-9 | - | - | CASSLFTAHTEAFF | TGTGCCAGCAGCTTATTCACTGCTCACACTGAAGCTTTCTTT
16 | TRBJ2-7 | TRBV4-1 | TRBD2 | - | CASSQDFTSGHYEQYF | TGCGCCAGCAGCCAAGATTTCACTAGCGGACACTACGAGCAGTACTTC
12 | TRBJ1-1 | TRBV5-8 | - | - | CASSMGGTEAFF | TGTGCCAGCAGTATGGGGGGCACTGAAGCTTTCTTT
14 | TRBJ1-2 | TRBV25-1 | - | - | CASSEVSVDGGYTF | TGTGCCAGCAGTGAGGTGTCTGTAGATGGTGGCTACACCTTC
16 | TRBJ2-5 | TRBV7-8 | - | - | CASSLLPRSIQETQYF | TGTGCCAGCAGCTTACTACCTAGATCTATACAAGAGACCCAGTACTTC
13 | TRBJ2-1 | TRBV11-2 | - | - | CASSLDFERYQFF | TGTGCCAGCAGCTTAGATTTTGAGAGGTATCAGTTCTTC
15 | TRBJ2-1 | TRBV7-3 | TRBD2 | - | CASRNRLAGGEEQFF | TGTGCCAGCAGGAATCGGCTAGCGGGAGGGGAGGAGCAGTTCTTC
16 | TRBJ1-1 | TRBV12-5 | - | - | CASGLKGGDFFTEAFF | TGTGCTAGTGGTTTGAAAGGGGGGGACTTTTTCACTGAAGCTTTCTTT
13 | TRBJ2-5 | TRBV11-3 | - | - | CASSSPSVETQYF | TGTGCCAGCAGCTCCCCTTCCGTGGAGACCCAGTACTTC